Shown below are 8 T cell receptor beta chains from a single sample sequenced in a study of shared clonotypes between healthy human individuals (dated by TCRdb to 2020 to 2021). The receptor library was made with the immunoSEQ multiplex PCR assay. In TCRdb, the immuneACCESS table is reduced to in-frame sequences with V and J assigned. These tables do not hold every clone; where another copy was compared, an unresolved V gene accounts for under half, and the others remain unexplained. The sample table shows hundreds of thousands of clones, and around four fifths are seen once. Around 1.7% of the sample belongs to the ten largest clones. Sequences were obtained from memory CD4+ T cells sorted from blood. What this sample's cell subset or site label stands for: CD45RA-negative fraction. The receptors derive from a woman in her 30s in good health.

V usage is TRBV7-9 and J usage is TRBJ1-2; D perhaps matches TRBD1 (5 bases). CDR3 size: 15 residues. Between the trimmed V and J ends, which lost 7 bases and 1 base, there was a span of 16 bases. CDR1 and CDR2 (germline): SEHNR, FQNEAQ (reference sequence). In DNA, the CDR3 is TGTGCCAGCACCCAACGGGGGGGGATTAACTATGGCTACACCTTC. Residues: CASTQRGGINYGYTF.

In this sample, this clone turned up a few times. The J gene is TRBJ1-2, the V gene TRBV6-6; 11 positions agree with TRBD1. After removal of 6 bases from V and 2 bases from J, the junction contained 5 bases not matched to a gene. The CDR3 length is 15 residues. CDR1 MNHNY and CDR2 SVGAGI come from the germline V gene (reference sequence). The CDR3 DNA is TGTGCCAGCAGGGACAGGGGGCGGGCGAACTATGGCTACACCTTC. This gives the protein CASRDRGRANYGYTF.

This clone was counted between two and nine times. The chain uses TRBV5-4 and TRBJ2-3, with D tentatively TRBD1 or TRBD2 (5 bases each). The CDR3 sequence is 14 residues long. V dropped 7 bases and J dropped 3 bases, with 15 bases sitting between them. CDR1 SGHNT and CDR2 YYREEE come from the germline V gene (reference sequence). CDR3 coding DNA: TGTGCCAGCCGGACTCAGGGCGTAACAGATACGCAGTATTTT. This sequence encodes CASRTQGVTDTQYF.

This chain links TRBV6-1 with TRBJ2-7; 11 bases align to TRBD2. The trim removed 2 bases at V and 5 bases at J, leaving 5 bases unmatched. Per the germline V gene, CDR1 is MNHNS and CDR2 is SASEGT. This CDR3 has 15 residues. CDR3 DNA: TGTGCCAGCAGTGAACCGGGACTAGCGGTAAACGAGCAGTACTTC. It is translated as CASSEPGLAVNEQYF.

This clone was seen a handful of times. The chain is built from TRBV15 and TRBJ1-5; possibly TRBD1 for D (5 bases). This CDR3 is 13 amino acids long. Trimming removed 0 bases from V and 5 bases from J, with 5 bases in between. The germline V gene encodes CDR1 LNHNV and CDR2 YYDKDF (reference sequence). In DNA form, the CDR3 reads TGTGCCACCAGCAGAGACAGGGATCAGCCCCAGCATTTT. It translates to CATSRDRDQPQHF.

This clone appeared a few times. J is TRBJ2-2 and V is TRBV5-5, with TRBD1 matching over 7 bases. Germline V gives CDR1 SGHKS, CDR2 YYEKEE (reference sequence). Losses at the gene ends were 2 bases for V and 0 bases for J; bases not matched to a gene: 4. The CDR3 spans 16 residues. CDR3 loop: CASSFRDRANTGELFF. CDR3 nucleotides: TGTGCCAGCAGCTTCCGGGACAGAGCGAACACCGGGGAGCTGTTTTTT.

The V and J genes are TRBV7-6 and TRBJ2-3; 7 nucleotides agree with TRBD2. From germline, CDR1 is SGHVS and CDR2 FNYEAQ. The CDR3 extends over 20 amino acids. V dropped 0 bases and J dropped 1; count of bases not matched to a gene: 16. The CDR3: CASSLARGRGGSGGTDTQYF. The CDR3 DNA reads TGTGCCAGCAGCTTAGCGCGGGGTAGAGGCGGGAGTGGCGGCACAGATACGCAGTATTTT.

About this clone: Being one base from a much bigger clone, this may be a read error. The chain uses TRBV4-1 and TRBJ1-3; D might be TRBD1 (6 bases). The V gene's germline CDR1 is MGHRA and CDR2 YSYEKL. The CDR3 has 14 amino acids. CDR3 in DNA: TGCGTCAGCAGCCAGGGACACTCTGGAAACACCATATATTTT. It specifies CVSSQGHSGNTIYF.